This TCR beta chain was documented in a study of radiation and T cells in renal cell carcinoma. Assay: immunoSEQ multiplex PCR; the TCRdb copy retains only in-frame clones and omits some. In the table there are some 150,000 clones, around 90% of which are singletons. Trimming cost V 0 bases and J 4 bases, with 13 bases left between them. The CDR3 contains 16 residues. The germline CDR1 and CDR2 sequences are SGHRS and YFSETQ. The sample's time point: blood 2 weeks post-SBRT. Treatment in this sample: 15 Gy SBRT to primary tumor, nephrectomy 4 weeks later. The sequence came from a woman in her forties or fifties with renal cell carcinoma. The sequencing here drew on blood, taken from a patient whose treatment included radiotherapy and nephrectomy. The chain joins TRBV5-1 to TRBJ2-2; TRBD2 is a possible D gene (5 bases). CDR3 nucleotide sequence: TGCGCCAGCAGCTTGGAACGGGGTCTGACCACCGGGGAGCTGTTTTTT. Translation gives CASSLERGLTTGELFF.